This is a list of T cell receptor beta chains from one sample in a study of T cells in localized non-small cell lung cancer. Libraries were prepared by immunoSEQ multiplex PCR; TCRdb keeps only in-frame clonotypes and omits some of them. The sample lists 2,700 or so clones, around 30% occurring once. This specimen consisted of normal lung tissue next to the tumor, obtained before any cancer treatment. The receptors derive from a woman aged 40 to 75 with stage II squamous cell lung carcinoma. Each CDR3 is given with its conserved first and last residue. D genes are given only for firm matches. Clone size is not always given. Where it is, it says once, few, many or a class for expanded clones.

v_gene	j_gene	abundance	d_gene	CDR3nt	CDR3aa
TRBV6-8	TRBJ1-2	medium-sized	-	TGTGCCAGCAGTTACTCTCTCGGGCCTAACTATGGCTACACCTTC	CASSYSLGPNYGYTF
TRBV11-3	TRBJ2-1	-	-	TGTGCCAGCAGCTTAGATGGGCAATCCTACAATGAGCAGTTCTTC	CASSLDGQSYNEQFF
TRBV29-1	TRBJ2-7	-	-	TGCAGCGTTGGGGGCTCCTCCTACGAGCAGTACTTC	CSVGGSSYEQYF
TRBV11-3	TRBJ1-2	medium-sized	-	TGTGCCAGCAGCTTTCACAAACCAGGGCCCTACTATGGCTACACCTTC	CASSFHKPGPYYGYTF
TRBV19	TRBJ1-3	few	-	TGTGCCAGTAGTGCTCGGCAGGGTCTTGGAAACACCATATATTTT	CASSARQGLGNTIYF
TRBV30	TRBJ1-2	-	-	TGTGCCTGGAGGGGGACCGCTCATGGCTACACCTTC	CAWRGTAHGYTF
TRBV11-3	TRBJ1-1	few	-	TGTGCCAGCAGCCCCTCCGCCCAGGCGAACACTGAAGCTTTCTTT	CASSPSAQANTEAFF
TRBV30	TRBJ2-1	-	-	TGTGCCTGGAGTCCCCTGGTGAGGAATGAGCAGTTCTTC	CAWSPLVRNEQFF
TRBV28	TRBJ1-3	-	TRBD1	TGTGCCAGCAGTTTGCTATGGACAGGTGGAAACACCATATATTTT	CASSLLWTGGNTIYF
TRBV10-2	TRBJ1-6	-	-	TGCGCCAGCGGCCCATATAATTCACCCCTCCACTTT	CASGPYNSPLHF
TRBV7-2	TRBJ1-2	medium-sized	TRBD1	TGTGCCAGCAGCTTAGGGACAGGGGATGGCTACACCTTC	CASSLGTGDGYTF
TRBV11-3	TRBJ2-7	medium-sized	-	TGTGCCAGCAGCCCACGACACGTCTCCTACGAGCAGTACTTC	CASSPRHVSYEQYF
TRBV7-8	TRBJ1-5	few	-	TGTGCCAGCAGCCCAGACACTAATCAGCCCCAGCATTTT	CASSPDTNQPQHF
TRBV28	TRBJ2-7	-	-	TGTGCCAGCAGGTTTAGAGGCTCCTACGAGCAGTACTTC	CASRFRGSYEQYF
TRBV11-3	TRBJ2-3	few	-	TGTGCCAGCAGCTTGGGGGCAACTTCTCTGAGCACAGATACGCAGTATTTT	CASSLGATSLSTDTQYF
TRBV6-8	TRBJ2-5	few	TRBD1	TGTGCCATCAGCGACCGAGACAGGGGGCCCGAGACCCAGTACTTC	CAISDRDRGPETQYF
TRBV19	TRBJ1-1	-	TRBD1	TGTGCCATCGGGGACAGAGGCAACACTGAAGCTTTCTTT	CAIGDRGNTEAFF
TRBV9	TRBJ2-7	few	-	TGTGCCAGCAGCGCCAACCTACGGGGCGAGCAGTACTTC	CASSANLRGEQYF
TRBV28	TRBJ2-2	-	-	TGTGCCAGCAGCCCAAACTGGGGGGAGCTGTTTTTT	CASSPNWGELFF